Each of the 24 T cell receptor beta chains below was sequenced from the same sample in a study of T cell responses to AZD1222 COVID-19 vaccine. Clones were sequenced by immunoSEQ multiplex PCR, and TCRdb holds only the in-frame ones, with some missing. This table has 130,000 to 150,000 clones, about 91% appearing once. The sample consisted of peripheral blood, taken on day 0 of AZD1222 vaccination. The source of these receptors is an adult in good health.

This clone was observed once. The rearrangement joins TRBV3-1 (or the pseudogene TRBV3-2) to TRBJ1-4; D is uncertain. The CDR3 extends over 14 amino acids. CDR1 is LGHDT, CDR2 YNNKEL, per germline (reference sequence). Trimming left V 6 bases short and J 7 bases short, with 15 bases between. CDR3 region: CASSERVRSEKLFF. The CDR3 DNA is TGTGCCAGCAGTGAAAGGGTGAGGAGTGAAAAACTGTTTTTT.

This chain uses TRBV28 with TRBJ2-3, with 7 bases matching TRBD2. With V trimmed by 4 bases and J by 7 bases, 11 bases remained unmatched. The CDR3 runs 15 residues. The germline gives CDR1 MDHEN, CDR2 SYDVKM. This CDR3 reads CASSSPAGVRYTQYF. CDR3 nucleotides: TGTGCCAGCAGTTCCCCTGCGGGGGTTCGCTATACGCAGTATTTT. Drawing the rest from reference TRBV28 and TRBJ2-3, the complete variable domain is DVKVTQSSRYLVKRTGEKVFLECVQDMDHENMFWYRQDPGLGLRLIYFSYDVKMKEKGDIPEGYSVSREKKERFSLILESASTNQTSMYLCASSSPAGVRYTQYFGPGTRLTVL.

The rearrangement links TRBV7-2 to TRBJ1-4, with D unclear. Deletions cut 5 bases from V and 7 bases from J, with 14 bases between. The CDR3 covers 14 residues. Germline V gene lookup returns CDR1 SGHTA and CDR2 FQGNSA. The CDR3 DNA reads as TGTGCCAGCAGCCGTAGTGGCAAATTTGAAAAACTGTTTTTT. Protein product: CASSRSGKFEKLFF.

The gene calls are TRBV19 and TRBJ2-2; the D gene is possibly TRBD1 (6 bases). The ends were cut back, 8 bases at V and 4 bases at J, with 11 bases in the middle. The CDR3 totals 13 residues. Per the germline V gene, CDR1 is LNHDA and CDR2 is SQIVND (reference sequence). CDR3 in DNA: TGTGCCAGTCGGTGGACAGCCACCGGGGAGCTGTTTTTT. Its translation is CASRWTATGELFF. Full variable domain (missing parts from reference TRBV19 and TRBJ2-2): DGGITQSPKYLFRKEGQNVTLSCEQNLNHDAMYWYRQDPGQGLRLIYYSQIVNDFQKGDIAEGYSVSREKKESFPLTVTSAQKNPTAFYLCASRWTATGELFFGEGSRLTVL.

CDR3 sequence: CASRAFLTGELFF. CDR3 nucleotide sequence: TGCGCCAGCAGGGCCTTTTTAACCGGGGAGCTGTTTTTT. The chain links TRBV10-2 to TRBJ2-2; D uncertain. This CDR3 region has 13 residues. Trimming stripped 6 bases from V and 5 bases from J, with 10 bases between. From germline, CDR1 is WSHSY and CDR2 SAAADI.

V gene TRBV5-1 combines with J gene TRBJ2-5; possibly TRBD1 or TRBD2 for D (5 bases each). V was clipped by 4 bases and J by 4 bases, with 17 bases between them. CDR1 is SGHRS, CDR2 YFSETQ, per germline. This CDR3 has 15 amino acids. The CDR3 sequence: CASSPHGGMGETQYF. DNA for the CDR3: TGCGCCAGCAGCCCCCATGGGGGAATGGGAGAGACCCAGTACTTC.

The gene calls are TRBV6-5 and TRBJ2-3; 8 positions match TRBD2. V was clipped by 4 bases and J by 4 bases; unmatched bases: 7. This CDR3 is built from 15 residues. The germline V gene encodes CDR1 MNHEY and CDR2 SVGAGI. The DNA for the CDR3 is TGTGCCAGCAGTTCAGGACTAGCTTCCTCAGATACGCAGTATTTT. This translates into CASSSGLASSDTQYF.

This chain connects TRBV9 to TRBJ2-7; 7 nucleotides match TRBD1. In germline, CDR1 is SGDLS, CDR2 YYNGEE. This CDR3 is built from 15 residues. Trimming cost V 4 bases and J 2 bases; bases outside gene matches: 9. As DNA, the CDR3 is TGTGCCAGCAGCCCAGGGGGACATTTCCCCTACGAGCAGTACTTC. Its translation is CASSPGGHFPYEQYF.

This sequence joins TRBV13 and TRBJ2-7; D is undetermined. V lost 0 bases to trimming and J lost 4 bases, with 1 base between them. Per germline, CDR1 PRHDT and CDR2 FYEKMQ (reference sequence). The CDR3 has 11 amino acids. CDR3 protein: CASSLGYEQYF. In DNA form, the CDR3 reads TGTGCCAGCAGCTTAGGGTACGAGCAGTACTTC.

The rearrangement joins TRBV19 to TRBJ1-1; possible D gene TRBD1, 5 bases. Trimming left V 5 bases short and J 3 bases short, with 13 bases between. This CDR3 comprises 14 residues. From germline, CDR1 is LNHDA and CDR2 SQIVND (reference sequence). The CDR3 bases are TGTGCCAGTAGTGCCCCAGGGAGGGACACTGAAGCTTTCTTT. Translation gives CASSAPGRDTEAFF.

The chain employs TRBV5-1 and TRBJ2-5; 8 nucleotides align to TRBD2. The CDR3 spans 16 residues. The V gene end was trimmed by 7 bases and the J gene end by 6 bases; junction bases not matched to a gene: 17. The germline gives CDR1 SGHRS, CDR2 YFSETQ. The CDR3 DNA follows: TGCGCCAGCGGAGACCTAGCAGCGGGAGCACCCAAGACCCAGTACTTC. Its translation is CASGDLAAGAPKTQYF.

The V call is TRBV7-9, the J call TRBJ2-7; TRBD1 aligns across 11 bases. The germline V gene has CDR1 SEHNR and CDR2 FQNEAQ (reference sequence). V was clipped by 5 bases and J by 4 bases; unmatched bases: 4. The CDR3 loop spans 14 amino acids. Here the CDR3 reads CASSRDRGSYEQYF. The CDR3 DNA follows: TGTGCCAGCAGCCGGGACAGGGGGTCTTACGAGCAGTACTTC.

This chain uses TRBV3-1 (or the pseudogene TRBV3-2) with TRBJ2-2, with 9 bases lining up with TRBD1. The CDR3 loop spans 14 amino acids. Germline V lookup: CDR1 LGHDT, CDR2 YNNKEL (reference sequence). With V trimmed by 6 bases and J by 7 bases, 6 bases remained unmatched. The CDR3 sequence is CASRMTGGGGELFF. In DNA form, the CDR3 reads TGTGCCAGCAGAATGACAGGGGGTGGCGGGGAGCTGTTTTTT.

This clone appeared a single time. The chain uses TRBV7-2 and TRBJ1-5; 8 bases are a match to TRBD1. V shed 2 bases and J 0 bases; nucleotides not matched to a gene: 6. From germline, CDR1 is SGHTA and CDR2 FQGNSA. The CDR3 extends over 17 amino acids. The CDR3 DNA reads TGTGCCAGCAGCTTATGGACAGGGCGTTATAGCAATCAGCCCCAGCATTTT. Encoded protein: CASSLWTGRYSNQPQHF.

This chain uses TRBV11-1 with TRBJ2-7; D not resolved. The CDR3 is 11 amino acids. The V gene's germline CDR1 is SGHAT and CDR2 FQDESV (reference sequence). Trimming shortened V by 5 bases and J by 3 bases, and 5 bases separated the two germline ends. As DNA, the CDR3 is TGTGCCAGCAGCACTTACTACGAGCAGTACTTC. This gives the protein CASSTYYEQYF.

The genes are TRBV3-1 (or the pseudogene TRBV3-2) and TRBJ1-6; 10 bases agree with TRBD1. Losses at the gene ends were 1 base for V and 7 bases for J; bases not matched to a gene: 7. The germline CDR1 and CDR2 sequences are LGHDT and YNNKEL (reference sequence). The CDR3 contains 17 residues. CDR3: CASSQGAGQGGNSPLHF. CDR3 DNA sequence: TGTGCCAGCAGCCAAGGGGCAGGACAGGGGGGGAATTCACCCCTCCACTTT.

V and J are TRBV7-9 and TRBJ1-1; TRBD1 matches 8 bases. This CDR3 is 15 amino acids long. The V gene's germline CDR1 is SEHNR and CDR2 FQNEAQ (reference sequence). J was trimmed by 0 bases and V by 5 bases; bases with no gene match: 5. CDR3 nucleotides: TGTGCCAGCAGCGCGCGCAGGGGGCTGAACACTGAAGCTTTCTTT. Encoded protein: CASSARRGLNTEAFF.

This clone has only one observation. The chain uses TRBV10-3 and TRBJ1-1, with no clear D. V gave up 3 bases and J gave up 7 bases, with 9 bases separating them. CDR1 and CDR2 from the germline V gene are ENHRY and SYGVKD. This CDR3 is 12 amino acids long. This chain's CDR3 is CAISDAGHEAFF. Written as DNA, the CDR3 is TGTGCCATCAGTGACGCCGGCCATGAAGCTTTCTTT.

The chain has TRBV29-1 and TRBJ1-1; TRBD1 matches 10 bases. Germline V gene data show CDR1 as SQVTM and CDR2 as ANQGSEA. V was clipped by 7 bases and J by 1 base; unmatched bases: 12. This CDR3 is built from 16 residues. In DNA, the CDR3 is TGCAGCGCTGCCTCGGGACAGGGGAACTGGAACACTGAAGCTTTCTTT. Residues: CSAASGQGNWNTEAFF.

This sequence joins TRBV7-9 and TRBJ2-5; TRBD2 matches at 8 bases. The V gene's germline CDR1 is SEHNR and CDR2 FQNEAQ (reference sequence). Unmatched junction bases numbered 7, after V lost 5 bases and J lost 2 bases. This CDR3 contains 15 residues. Here the CDR3 reads CASSVGGGIQETQYF. CDR3 coding DNA: TGTGCCAGCAGCGTCGGCGGGGGGATTCAAGAGACCCAGTACTTC.

The genes are TRBV19 and TRBJ1-4; TRBD1 matches 7 bases. V was pared by 6 bases and J by 7 bases, with 8 bases of the junction left unmatched. The CDR3 has 14 residues. Germline V gene sequence: CDR1 LNHDA, CDR2 SQIVND (reference sequence). The CDR3 bases are TGTGCCAGTAGGATCGCAGGGGACAGTGAAAAACTGTTTTTT. It encodes CASRIAGDSEKLFF.

This chain joins TRBV14 and TRBJ2-2; D remains unclear. The CDR3 totals 13 residues. Trimming stripped 5 bases from V and 2 bases from J, with 6 bases between. Per the germline V gene, CDR1 is SGHDN and CDR2 is FVKESK. Written as DNA, the CDR3 is TGTGCCAGCAGCTCTCAAAACACCGGGGAGCTGTTTTTT. Its translation: CASSSQNTGELFF.

The chain joins TRBV3-1 (or the pseudogene TRBV3-2) to TRBJ1-6; D is possibly TRBD1 (5 bases). This CDR3 has 12 residues. The germline gives CDR1 LGHDT, CDR2 YNNKEL (reference sequence). V gave up 1 base and J gave up 13 bases, with 8 bases separating them. The chain's CDR3 is CASSQVTGPLHF. The CDR3 coding sequence is TGTGCCAGCAGCCAAGTTACAGGTCCCCTCCACTTT.

This chain joins TRBV9 and TRBJ1-1; a possible D gene is TRBD1 (6 bases). Looked up from germline, CDR1 is SGDLS and CDR2 is YYNGEE. Trimming shortened V by 3 bases and J by 3 bases, and 12 bases separated the two germline ends. The CDR3 has 14 amino acids. The CDR3 nucleotides are TGTGCCAGCAGCGCGACAGGTTATGACACTGAAGCTTTCTTT. Amino acid sequence: CASSATGYDTEAFF.